The present T cell receptor (beta chain) was sequenced within a study of T cell clusters in autoimmune cytopenias. As for the study in general: TRB sequencing had a median approximately 50,000 reads and about 2,500 distinct clonotypes per sample. The study's findings and limits: TRB repertoire shifts in secondary cytopenia and chronic lymphocytic leukemia mostly reflected lymphoma, not autoimmunity. No experiment has yet validated the function of the T cell clusters defined in silico.

A note on this clonotype: Its antigen is unknown.

CDR1 DFQATT and CDR2 SNEGSKA come from the germline V gene (reference sequence). The CDR3 runs to 13 residues. TRB rearrangements were amplified by touch-down multiplex PCR with mixed TRB-A/B primers. Using the multiplex PCR reads, TCRdb records one entry per CDR3 protein without DNA. The ten most abundant clones cover approximately 70% of a sample with about 4,200 distinct CDR3 sequences. TRB amplification used approximately 0.25 ug of peripheral blood genomic DNA. This sample also belongs to another study, concerning T cell repertoires in aging, cancer and after chemotherapy. That work adds: Over several months to years, re-sampled healthy donor repertoires clearly shared clones.

This sequence originates from a human donor in good health. V gene TRBV20-1 combines with J gene TRBJ2-7; the TRBD2 assignment by TCRdb is unverifiable without DNA. The sequencing sample was made of peripheral blood. The CDR3 loop reads CSAPGPQHYEQYF.